These 8 T cell receptor beta chains originate from one sample sequenced in a study of CD8+CD57+ T cells in acquired aplastic anemia (dated by TCRdb to the late 2010s). Flow cytometry had shown CD8+CD57+ cell expansion in the patients selected for sequencing. Sequencing relied on an Illumina HiSeq 2000. Genomic DNA served as template for TCR beta VDJ combination and CDR3 sequence profiling. The raw public data were reprocessed by TCRdb itself: fastp quality trimming at Q25, MiXCR clonotype calling, in-frame beta chains only. Here each entry gathers all rows of one CDR3 protein and keeps the most common genes and DNA. Present in this sample are around 290,000 distinct CDR3 sequences, under 65% of which were seen just once. The ten biggest clones cover around 1.2% of the sample. The specimen was sorted CD4+, CD8+, or CD8+CD57+ T cells (not recorded which) from PBMCs. The receptors here all came from a human donor with aplastic anemia.

The chain combines TRBV10-1 with TRBJ1-5; the D is unclear. Germline V gene sequence: CDR1 WNHNN, CDR2 SYGVQD (reference sequence). Trimming removed 8 bases from V and 11 bases from J, with 19 bases in between. This CDR3 has 13 residues. The CDR3 is CASSSLGKETQHF. CDR3 bases: TGCGCCAGCTCCAGTCTGGGAAAAGAGACCCAGCATTTT.

The chain recombines TRBV20-1 with TRBJ2-3; D call uncertain. Germline lookup yields CDR1 DFQATT and CDR2 SNEGSKA (reference sequence). V shed 6 bases and J shed 12 bases, with 19 bases lying between them. The CDR3 contains 12 residues. The CDR3 bases are TGCAGTGCCCGGGCTACGGTCTACGATCAGTATTTT. This gives the protein CSARATVYDQYF.

The chain uses TRBV19 and TRBJ2-3; the D gene is possibly TRBD2 (5 bases). CDR1 is LNHDA, CDR2 SQIVND, per germline (reference sequence). Deletions cut 8 bases from V and 10 bases from J, with 19 bases between. This CDR3 contains 13 residues. This CDR3 is CASGPPLERAQYF. CDR3 in DNA: TGTGCCAGTGGCCCCCCGCTGGAGAGGGCGCAGTATTTT.

This chain connects TRBV7-9 to TRBJ1-6, with D unclear. CDR1 and CDR2 from the germline V gene are SEHNR and FQNEAQ (reference sequence). The CDR3 has 15 amino acids. Between the trimmed V and J ends, which lost 3 bases and 8 bases, there was a span of 14 bases. CDR3 amino acids: CASSFQSGEDSPLHF. In DNA form, the CDR3 reads TGTGCCAGCAGCTTCCAATCCGGGGAAGATTCACCCCTCCACTTT.

This sequence joins TRBV20-1 and TRBJ1-5, with D unclear. Trimming left V 6 bases short and J 1 base short, with 7 bases between. Germline assignment: CDR1 DFQATT and CDR2 SNEGSKA (reference sequence). The CDR3 covers 12 residues. The CDR3 reads CSARTSNQPQHF. The CDR3 DNA sequence: TGCAGTGCACGAACCAGCAATCAGCCCCAGCATTTT.

V and J are TRBV20-1 and TRBJ2-7; D gene uncertain. The CDR3 covers 13 residues. V lost 1 base and J 4 bases, leaving 11 bases between the germline ends. The germline V gene has CDR1 DFQATT and CDR2 SNEGSKA (reference sequence). CDR3 region: CSARGQVGYEQYF. CDR3 bases: TGCAGTGCTAGAGGGCAGGTAGGGTACGAGCAGTACTTC.

V usage is TRBV11-2 and J usage is TRBJ2-7; TRBD2 aligns across 7 bases. V shed 3 bases and J 5 bases; nucleotides not matched to a gene: 4. CDR1 SGHAT and CDR2 FQNNGV come from the germline V gene. This CDR3 has 13 amino acids. CDR3 amino acids: CASSLAGVHEQYF. CDR3 coding DNA: TGTGCCAGCAGCTTGGCGGGAGTCCACGAGCAGTACTTC.

This clonotype was observed at least ten times. The V and J genes are TRBV19 and TRBJ1-2; TRBD1 aligns across 11 bases. The CDR3 consists of 16 residues. After removal of 6 bases from V and 2 bases from J, the junction contained 8 bases not matched to a gene. The V gene's germline CDR1 is LNHDA and CDR2 SQIVND (reference sequence). As DNA, the CDR3 is TGTGCCAGTAGGACAACCGGGACAGGGGGGAACTATGGCTACACCTTC. It translates to CASRTTGTGGNYGYTF.